The T cell receptor beta chain described here comes from a study of monozygotic twins with cystic fibrosis. In germline, CDR1 is KGHSH, CDR2 LQKENI. J lost 12 bases, V lost 4 bases, and 3 bases had no gene match. CDR3 size: 11 residues. Assay used: immunoSEQ multiplex PCR; TCRdb lists only in-frame clones, some missing. The sample has about 36,000 clones; 85% to 95% are singletons. This rearrangement joins TRBV18 to TRBJ1-1; 9 nucleotides align to TRBD1. Sequencing used blood. The receptor comes from a boy aged 2 to 10 with cystic fibrosis. The CDR3 bases are TGTGCCAGCTCACGAGACAGGGGGACTTTCTTT. It translates to CASSRDRGTFF.